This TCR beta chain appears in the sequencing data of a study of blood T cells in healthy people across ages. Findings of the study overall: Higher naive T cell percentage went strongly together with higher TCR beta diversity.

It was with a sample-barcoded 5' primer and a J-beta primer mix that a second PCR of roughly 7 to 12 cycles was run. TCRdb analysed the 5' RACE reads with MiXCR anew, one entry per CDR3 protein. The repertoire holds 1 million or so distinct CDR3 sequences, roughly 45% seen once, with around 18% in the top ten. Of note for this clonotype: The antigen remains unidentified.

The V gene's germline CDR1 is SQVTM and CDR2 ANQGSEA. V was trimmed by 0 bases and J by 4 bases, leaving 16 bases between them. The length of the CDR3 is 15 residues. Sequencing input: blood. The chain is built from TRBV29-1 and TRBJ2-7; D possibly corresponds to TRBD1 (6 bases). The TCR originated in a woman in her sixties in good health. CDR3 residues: CSVEDWGQGRYEQYF. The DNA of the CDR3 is TGCAGCGTTGAAGATTGGGGGCAGGGGCGTTACGAGCAGTACTTC.